The clone carrying this T cell receptor beta chain was seen once. This record comes from a study of Ad26.COV2.S vaccination and SARS-CoV-2 variants. Profiled with immunoSEQ multiplex PCR; TCRdb holds only in-frame clones, not every one. Of some 180,000 clones listed, around 88% are singletons. Germline assignment: CDR1 PRHDT and CDR2 FYEKMQ (reference sequence). Trimming cost V 6 bases and J 8 bases; bases outside gene matches: 9. The CDR3 contains 14 residues. The rearrangement uses TRBV13 and TRBJ2-1, with 8 bases matching TRBD2. Sequencing used peripheral blood, obtained after recovery from COVID-19. This TCR was sampled from a human donor who had recovered from COVID-19. CDR3 coding DNA: TGTGCCAGCAGTTCCGGGAGGGGGGCTTATGAGCAGTTCTTC. This encodes CASSSGRGAYEQFF.